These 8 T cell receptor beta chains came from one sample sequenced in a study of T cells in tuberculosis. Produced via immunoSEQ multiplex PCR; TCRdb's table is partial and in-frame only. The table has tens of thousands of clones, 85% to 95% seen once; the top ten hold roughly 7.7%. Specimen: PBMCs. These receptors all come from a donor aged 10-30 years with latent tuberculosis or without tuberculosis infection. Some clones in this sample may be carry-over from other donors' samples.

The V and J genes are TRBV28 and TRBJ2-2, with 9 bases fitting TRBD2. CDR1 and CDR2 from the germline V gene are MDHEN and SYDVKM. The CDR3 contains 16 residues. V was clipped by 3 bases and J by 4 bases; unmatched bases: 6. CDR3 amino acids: CASSLVAGVGTGELFF. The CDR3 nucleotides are TGTGCCAGCAGTTTGGTAGCGGGAGTCGGCACCGGGGAGCTGTTTTTT.

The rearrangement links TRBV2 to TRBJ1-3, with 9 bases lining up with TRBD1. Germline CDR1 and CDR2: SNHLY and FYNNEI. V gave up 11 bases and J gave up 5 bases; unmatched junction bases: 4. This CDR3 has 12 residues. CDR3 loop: CAGGTGRNTIYF. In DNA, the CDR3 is TGTGCCGGCGGGACAGGGAGAAACACCATATATTTT.

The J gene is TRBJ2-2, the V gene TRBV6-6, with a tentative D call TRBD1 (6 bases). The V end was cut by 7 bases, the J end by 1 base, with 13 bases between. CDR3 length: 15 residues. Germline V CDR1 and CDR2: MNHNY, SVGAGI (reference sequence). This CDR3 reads CASNYRDKNTGELFF. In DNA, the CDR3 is TGTGCCAGCAACTACCGGGACAAGAACACCGGGGAGCTGTTTTTT.

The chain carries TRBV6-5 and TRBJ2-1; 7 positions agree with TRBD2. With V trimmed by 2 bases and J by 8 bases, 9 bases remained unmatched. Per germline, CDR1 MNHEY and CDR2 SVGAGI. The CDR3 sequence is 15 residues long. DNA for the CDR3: TGTGCCAGCAGTTACCTCGGGACTAATTTCGATGAGCAGTTCTTC. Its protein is CASSYLGTNFDEQFF.

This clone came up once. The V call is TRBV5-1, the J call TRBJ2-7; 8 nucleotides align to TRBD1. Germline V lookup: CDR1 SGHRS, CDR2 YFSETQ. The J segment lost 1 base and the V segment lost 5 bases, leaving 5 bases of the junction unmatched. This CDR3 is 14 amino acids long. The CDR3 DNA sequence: TGCGCCAGCAGGGTTGGGACAGGTTCCTACGAGCAGTACTTC. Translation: CASRVGTGSYEQYF.

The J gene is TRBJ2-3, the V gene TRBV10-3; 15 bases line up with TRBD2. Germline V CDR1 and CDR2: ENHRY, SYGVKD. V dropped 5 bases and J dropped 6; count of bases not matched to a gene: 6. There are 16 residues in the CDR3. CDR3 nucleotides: TGTGCCATCAGTAGGACTAGCGGGGGGGTTCGGGATACGCAGTATTTT. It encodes CAISRTSGGVRDTQYF.

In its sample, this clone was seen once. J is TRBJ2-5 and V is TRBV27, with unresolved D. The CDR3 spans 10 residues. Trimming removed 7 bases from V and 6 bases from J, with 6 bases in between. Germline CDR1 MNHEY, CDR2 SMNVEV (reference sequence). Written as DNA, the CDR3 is TGTGCCAGCACCCCTAAGACCCAGTACTTC. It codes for CASTPKTQYF.

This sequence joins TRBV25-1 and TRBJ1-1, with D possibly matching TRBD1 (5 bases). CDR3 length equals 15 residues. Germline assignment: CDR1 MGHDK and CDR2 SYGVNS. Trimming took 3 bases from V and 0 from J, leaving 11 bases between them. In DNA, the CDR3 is TGTGCCAGCAGTGATGGTAGGGGTATGAACACTGAAGCTTTCTTT. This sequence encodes CASSDGRGMNTEAFF.